This TCR beta chain derives from a study of T cell responses to AZD1222 COVID-19 vaccine. The study's findings and limits: Within unmutated variant regions lay the reported targets of nearly half of spike-specific TCRs.

Data came from immunoSEQ multiplex PCR; TCRdb stores just in-frame clones and leaves some out. Here the sample spans under 20,000 clones, over 60% being singletons. The CDR3 spans 15 residues. The V and J ends lost 3 bases and 9 bases, in that order; junction bases with no gene match: 9. CDR1 and CDR2 from the germline V gene are DFQATT and SNEGSKA (reference sequence). Concerning this clone itself: Its antigen is undetermined.

The genes are TRBV20-1 and TRBJ1-6, with TRBD1 matching over 9 bases. Here the sequenced sample was peripheral blood, taken 28 days after the second AZD1222 dose. This clonotype was sampled from an adult who received the AZD1222 COVID-19 vaccine. The CDR3 is CSASIPGQGSSPLHF. CDR3 DNA sequence: TGCAGTGCTAGTATACCGGGACAGGGTTCTTCACCCCTCCACTTT.